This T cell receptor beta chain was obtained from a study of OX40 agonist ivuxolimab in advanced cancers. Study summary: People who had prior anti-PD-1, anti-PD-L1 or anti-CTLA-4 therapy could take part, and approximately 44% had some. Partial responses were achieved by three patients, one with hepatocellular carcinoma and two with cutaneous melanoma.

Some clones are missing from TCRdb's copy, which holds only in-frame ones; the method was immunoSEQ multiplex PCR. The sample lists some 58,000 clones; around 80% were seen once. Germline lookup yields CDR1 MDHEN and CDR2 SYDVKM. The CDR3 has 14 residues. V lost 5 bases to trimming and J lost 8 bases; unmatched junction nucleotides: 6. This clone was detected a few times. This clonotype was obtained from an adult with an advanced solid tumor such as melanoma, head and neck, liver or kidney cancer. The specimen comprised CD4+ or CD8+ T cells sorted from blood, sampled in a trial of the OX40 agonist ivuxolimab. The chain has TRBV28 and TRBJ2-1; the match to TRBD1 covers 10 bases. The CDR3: CASSLGQGVDEQFF. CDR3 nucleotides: TGTGCCAGCAGTCTAGGACAGGGGGTCGATGAGCAGTTCTTC.